The T cell receptor beta chain under discussion was sequenced for a study of cytomegalovirus exposure and HLA in healthy donors. Profiled with immunoSEQ multiplex PCR; TCRdb holds only in-frame clones, not every one. The data show roughly 200,000 clones, around 86% seen once. CDR3 size: 16 residues. Trimming removed 0 bases from V and 9 bases from J; junction bases left unmatched: 10. The germline CDR1 and CDR2 sequences are MNHEY and SVGAGI. This receptor was taken from a young man in good health and CMV-seropositive. The chain employs TRBV6-5 and TRBJ1-4, with TRBD1 matching over 7 bases. Sequencing was done on a sample of PBMCs. The CDR3 region has the DNA TGTGCCAGCAGTTACTCGGGGCAGGGGGGGTCCCAAAAACTGTTTTTT. Protein product: CASSYSGQGGSQKLFF.